Following are 15 T cell receptor beta chains from one sample sequenced in a study of cytomegalovirus exposure and HLA in healthy donors (dated by TCRdb to the late 2010s). The protocol used for the library was the immunoSEQ multiplex PCR assay. For the multiplex PCR, a mixture combining 60 forward primers for TCR Vbeta segments and 13 reverse primers for TCR Jbeta segments was used. What TCRdb holds here is the immuneACCESS table cut down to in-frame rearrangements. Part of the clones is not present; checked against another copy, under half of the missing clones reflect an unresolved V gene, and the others are unexplained. The sample has fewer than 200,000 clones on record, about 79% of them singletons. Together, the top ten hold 0.98% of the sample. The sequencing input was PBMCs. Receptors were obtained from a woman aged 45 to 65 in good health and CMV-seropositive.

This chain links TRBV4-2 with TRBJ2-7; 11 bases align to TRBD2. Germline V CDR1 and CDR2: LGHNA, YNFKEQ. V shed 5 bases and J 4 bases; nucleotides not matched to a gene: 7. The CDR3 contains 15 residues. The CDR3 sequence is CASSATSGSWYEQYF. For the CDR3, the DNA is TGTGCCAGCAGCGCAACTAGCGGGAGTTGGTACGAGCAGTACTTC.

This clone has only a few counts. Other DNA sequences within the sample encode an identical CDR3. The chain joins TRBV5-1 to TRBJ2-1, with 8 bases matching TRBD2. The junction had 3 bases not matched to a gene; V was cut back by 0 bases and J by 4 bases. This CDR3 has 15 amino acids. Germline V gene sequence: CDR1 SGHRS, CDR2 YFSETQ. The CDR3 protein is CASSLAGGGYNEQFF. Here the CDR3 DNA reads TGCGCCAGCAGCTTGGCCGGGGGGGGATACAATGAGCAGTTCTTC. The entire variable domain, with the rest obtained from reference TRBV5-1 and TRBJ2-1, is as follows: KAGVTQTPRYLIKTRGQQVTLSCSPISGHRSVSWYQQTPGQGLQFLFEYFSETQRNKGNFPGRFSGRQFSNSRSEMNVSTLELGDSALYLCASSLAGGGYNEQFFGPGTRLTVL.

The V call is TRBV28, the J call TRBJ1-1; D is ambiguous. CDR3 length: 14 amino acids. The V end was cut by 5 bases, the J end by 3 bases, with 13 bases between. CDR1 and CDR2 from the germline V gene are MDHEN and SYDVKM. CDR3 amino acids: CASSPAAVDTEAFF. The CDR3 region has the DNA TGTGCCAGCAGTCCCGCCGCGGTGGACACTGAAGCTTTCTTT.

The V call is TRBV27, the J call TRBJ2-2, with TRBD1 matching 9 bases. V lost 7 bases and J lost 7; bases outside the gene matches: 10. The CDR3 spans 15 residues. Germline V gives CDR1 MNHEY, CDR2 SMNVEV (reference sequence). This CDR3 reads CASKPNRGQVGELFF. The CDR3 region has the DNA TGTGCCAGCAAACCCAACAGGGGGCAGGTCGGGGAGCTGTTTTTT.

This CDR3 is CASSKALKRGSYNEQFF. CDR3 coding DNA: TGTGCCAGCAGCAAAGCCCTCAAAAGGGGGAGTTACAATGAGCAGTTCTTC. This sequence joins TRBV21-1 and TRBJ2-1; the table assigns TRBD1, which was not confirmed against the DNA. TRBV21-1 is designated a pseudogene. The length of the CDR3 is 17 residues.

This sequence joins TRBV5-6 and TRBJ2-2; 10 nucleotides agree with TRBD1. The J segment lost 7 bases and the V segment lost 6 bases, leaving 15 bases of the junction unmatched. Germline V gene lookup returns CDR1 SGHDT and CDR2 YYEEEE. CDR3 length equals 17 residues. The CDR3 DNA reads as TGTGCCAGCACCACGTACGGACAGGGGGGCGGTGGCGGGGAGCTGTTTTTT. Translated: CASTTYGQGGGGGELFF.

In its sample, this clone was seen once. The chain carries TRBV19 and TRBJ1-2; D gene ambiguous. V was shortened by 5 bases and J by 6 bases, with 7 bases between the two germline ends. This CDR3 is 11 amino acids long. The germline gives CDR1 LNHDA, CDR2 SQIVND (reference sequence). The CDR3 protein is CASSGRDGYTF. The CDR3 DNA reads TGTGCCAGTAGTGGGCGGGATGGCTACACCTTC.

Comment on this clone: The same CDR3 is also encoded by other DNA sequences in this sample. V usage is TRBV9 and J usage is TRBJ1-1, with no clear D. CDR1 and CDR2 (germline): SGDLS, YYNGEE. V lost 0 bases and J 1 base, leaving 4 bases between the germline ends. The CDR3 is made up of 13 amino acids. CDR3 sequence (DNA): TGTGCCAGCAGCGTAGACAGGAACACTGAAGCTTTCTTT. Translation gives CASSVDRNTEAFF.

The rearrangement uses TRBV6-5 and TRBJ2-1, with 11 positions matching TRBD2. The CDR3 covers 16 residues. V was clipped by 0 bases and J by 5 bases; unmatched bases: 3. The germline V gene has CDR1 MNHEY and CDR2 SVGAGI. This CDR3 is CASSYSIAGGNNEQFF. The DNA for the CDR3 is TGTGCCAGCAGTTACTCCATAGCGGGGGGGAACAATGAGCAGTTCTTC.

The J gene is TRBJ2-2, the V gene TRBV28; 10 nucleotides agree with TRBD2. J was trimmed by 5 bases and V by 1 base; bases with no gene match: 7. The V gene's germline CDR1 is MDHEN and CDR2 SYDVKM. This CDR3 comprises 17 residues. The CDR3 spells CASSLFPQRGGTGELFF. In DNA, the CDR3 is TGTGCCAGCAGTTTATTTCCTCAGCGGGGGGGGACCGGGGAGCTGTTTTTT.

This chain joins TRBV10-2 and TRBJ2-1; unclear D gene. V was cut by 7 bases and J by 12 bases, with 19 bases left in between. CDR3 length equals 13 residues. Germline V gene lookup returns CDR1 WSHSY and CDR2 SAAADI. CDR3: CASTTGSRYGQFF. The CDR3, as DNA: TGCGCCAGCACGACCGGCTCGCGGTATGGGCAGTTCTTC.

The V and J genes are TRBV7-6 and TRBJ2-5, with 15 bases identical to TRBD2. Germline CDR1 and CDR2: SGHVS and FNYEAQ. The V and J ends lost 1 base and 7 bases, in that order; junction bases with no gene match: 10. The CDR3 totals 18 residues. The CDR3 DNA follows: TGTGCCAGCAGCTTAGTCGGGACTAGCGGGGGGCCGGGCCTGACCCAGTACTTC. It codes for CASSLVGTSGGPGLTQYF.

In DNA form, the CDR3 reads TGTGCCAGCAGCTTATCGTCCCAGACAGGGACTGAAGCTTTCTTT. Its translation is CASSLSSQTGTEAFF. This rearrangement joins TRBV11-2 to TRBJ1-1, with 7 bases that match TRBD1. Germline V gives CDR1 SGHAT, CDR2 FQNNGV. This CDR3 spans 15 amino acids. The V and J ends lost 2 bases and 5 bases, in that order; junction bases with no gene match: 8. Looking up the rest from reference TRBV11-2 and TRBJ1-1 gives the full variable domain: EAGVAQSPRYKIIEKRQSVAFWCNPISGHATLYWYQQILGQGPKLLIQFQNNGVVDDSQLPKDRFSAERLKGVDSTLKIQPAKLEDSAVYLCASSLSSQTGTEAFFGQGTRLTVV.

This clone is a singleton in its sample. The V and J genes are TRBV6-5 and TRBJ2-5, with 9 bases identical to TRBD1. The germline V gene encodes CDR1 MNHEY and CDR2 SVGAGI. CDR3 size: 14 residues. The trim removed 5 bases at V and 3 bases at J, leaving 4 bases unmatched. The CDR3 coding sequence is TGTGCCAGCAGTCACAGGGGGCGCAAAGAGACCCAGTACTTC. This translates into CASSHRGRKETQYF.

The rearrangement joins TRBV16 to TRBJ1-2; TRBD1 agrees at 7 bases. The CDR3 length is 17 residues. V lost 3 bases, J lost 1 base, and 11 bases stayed unmatched. Per the germline V gene, CDR1 is KGHSY and CDR2 is FQNENV. In DNA form, the CDR3 reads TGTGCCAGCAGCCAGTTGGGGACAGTCGACTTTAACTATGGCTACACCTTC. This encodes CASSQLGTVDFNYGYTF.